This T cell receptor (beta chain) was sequenced for a study of cytomegalovirus exposure and HLA in healthy donors. Only in-frame clones appear in the TCRdb table, and some are missing; sequencing was by immunoSEQ multiplex PCR. The data show 150,000 to 200,000 clones, with around nine tenths seen just once and approximately 2.5% held by the top ten. CDR1 MNHEY and CDR2 SMNVEV come from the germline V gene (reference sequence). The CDR3 extends over 16 amino acids. V was trimmed by 5 bases and J by 2 bases, leaving 19 bases between them. The sample taken for sequencing was PBMCs. This chain uses TRBV27 with TRBJ2-7; D gene ambiguous. The clonotype comes from a man aged 18 to 35 in good health and CMV-seropositive. CDR3 protein: CASSPTPAVVTYEQYF. CDR3 nucleotides: TGTGCCAGCAGTCCAACCCCCGCGGTGGTCACCTACGAGCAGTACTTC.